The 19 T cell receptor beta chains below all came from one sample that was sequenced in a study of shared clonotypes between healthy human individuals. The protocol was immunoSEQ multiplex PCR, while the TCRdb copy is restricted to in-frame clones and leaves out a portion. The sample has a few million clones, around 95% seen once. The sequenced sample consisted of naive CD4+ T cells sorted from blood. Noted subset: CD45RA+ positively selected. These TCRs come from a man between 18 and 35 years old in good health.

V and J are TRBV7-9 and TRBJ2-6; D gene uncertain. The length of the CDR3 is 17 residues. Trimming pared 5 bases from V and 0 bases from J, leaving 14 bases between. Germline CDR1 SEHNR, CDR2 FQNEAQ (reference sequence). The CDR3 nucleotides read TGTGCCAGCAGCCCCAGAGGTGCAGGCTCTGGGGCCAACGTCCTGACTTTC. It encodes CASSPRGAGSGANVLTF.

The genes are TRBV5-4 and TRBJ2-3; D is possibly TRBD1 (5 bases). V lost 5 bases, J lost 0 bases, and 10 bases lay in between. Germline values: CDR1 SGHNT, CDR2 YYREEE (reference sequence). The CDR3 runs to 14 residues. This CDR3 reads CASRLTDSTDTQYF. The CDR3 coding sequence is TGTGCCAGCAGATTGACAGATAGCACAGATACGCAGTATTTT. The full variable domain, its missing parts supplied by reference TRBV5-4 and TRBJ2-3, is ETGVTQSPTHLIKTRGQQVTLRCSSQSGHNTVSWYQQALGQGPQFIFQYYREEENGRGNFPPRFSGLQFPNYSSELNVNALELDDSALYLCASRLTDSTDTQYFGPGTRLTVL.

The chain employs TRBV18 and TRBJ1-5; weak D call: TRBD1 (5 bases). V gave up 4 bases and J gave up 5 bases, with 12 bases separating them. Germline CDR1 KGHSH, CDR2 LQKENI. There are 14 residues in the CDR3. The CDR3: CASSLLPRDQPQHF. As DNA, the CDR3 is TGTGCCAGCTCACTTCTCCCCAGGGATCAGCCCCAGCATTTT.

This clone was recorded once. This same CDR3 is encoded by further DNA sequences in the sample. The V gene is TRBV11-2, the J gene TRBJ2-7, with D maybe TRBD1 (5 bases). This CDR3 contains 14 residues. Between the trimmed V and J ends, which lost 1 base and 1 base, there was a span of 8 bases. Germline V lookup: CDR1 SGHAT, CDR2 FQNNGV. The CDR3 DNA reads as TGTGCCAGCAGCTTAGGTCCAGGGTCCTACGAGCAGTACTTC. Its protein is CASSLGPGSYEQYF.

The chain is built from TRBV30 and TRBJ1-1; TRBD1 agrees at 7 bases. The CDR3 is 14 amino acids. Trimming at V came to 1 base and at J to 4 bases, leaving 6 bases not matched to a gene. CDR1 is GTSNPN, CDR2 SVGIG, per germline (reference sequence). The CDR3 protein is CAWSEGARGTEAFF. CDR3 DNA: TGTGCCTGGAGTGAGGGGGCGCGGGGCACTGAAGCTTTCTTT. The full variable domain, completed using reference TRBV30 and TRBJ1-1, is SQTIHQWPATLVQPVGSPLSLECTVEGTSNPNLYWYRQAAGRGLQLLFYSVGIGQISSEVPQNLSASRPQDRQFILSSKKLLLSDSGFYLCAWSEGARGTEAFFGQGTRLTVV.

CDR3 amino acids: CASSALLGETQYF. In DNA, the CDR3 is TGTGCCAGCAGCGCCCTCTTGGGGGAGACCCAGTACTTC. The V gene is TRBV2, the J gene TRBJ2-5; D ambiguous. V dropped 6 bases and J dropped 5 bases, with 13 bases sitting between them. This CDR3 is built from 13 residues. Germline V gene lookup returns CDR1 SNHLY and CDR2 FYNNEI.

This chain links TRBV9 with TRBJ2-7, with 12 bases fitting TRBD1. V dropped 4 bases and J dropped 4; count of bases not matched to a gene: 6. CDR3 size: 15 residues. Germline values: CDR1 SGDLS, CDR2 YYNGEE. CDR3 DNA: TGTGCCAGCAGCCCCATGGGACAGGGGGCGTACGAGCAGTACTTC. The encoded protein is CASSPMGQGAYEQYF.

This clone has just one count. The genes are TRBV6-5 and TRBJ1-5; D gene ambiguous. The germline V and J ends were trimmed by 4 bases and 0 bases, with 10 bases remaining between them. Germline V gene sequence: CDR1 MNHEY, CDR2 SVGAGI. This CDR3 is built from 15 residues. CDR3 in amino acids: CASSSSGHSNQPQHF. The CDR3 DNA is TGTGCCAGCAGTTCGTCGGGCCATAGCAATCAGCCCCAGCATTTT.

The gene calls are TRBV5-5 and TRBJ1-5; weak D call: TRBD1 (5 bases). The germline gives CDR1 SGHKS, CDR2 YYEKEE (reference sequence). This CDR3 is built from 15 residues. V was shortened by 3 bases and J by 6 bases, with 16 bases between the two germline ends. CDR3 in DNA: TGTGCCAGCAGCTCGTCGGGACTCGGGGGTCAGCCCCAGCATTTT. Protein: CASSSSGLGGQPQHF.

The chain is built from TRBV4-2 and TRBJ2-3; 9 bases agree with TRBD2. Germline values: CDR1 LGHNA, CDR2 YNFKEQ. The CDR3 runs 16 residues. Trimming took 1 base from V and 6 from J; bases not matched to a gene: 8. The CDR3: CASSQGRGGAMDTQYF. The CDR3, as DNA: TGTGCCAGCAGCCAAGGCCGCGGGGGGGCTATGGATACGCAGTATTTT.

This rearrangement joins TRBV30 to TRBJ2-7; D is unclear. There are 15 residues in the CDR3. CDR1 and CDR2 (germline): GTSNPN, SVGIG (reference sequence). V was trimmed by 4 bases and J by 7 bases, leaving 23 bases between them. The CDR3: CAWKSAGLSPKEQYF. CDR3 nucleotides: TGTGCCTGGAAGTCTGCTGGCCTCTCTCCTAAGGAGCAGTACTTC.

The V and J genes are TRBV6-5 and TRBJ2-7, with 10 bases identical to TRBD2. Looked up from germline, CDR1 is MNHEY and CDR2 is SVGAGI. CDR3 size: 15 residues. The V and J ends lost 6 bases and 3 bases, in that order; junction bases with no gene match: 8. CDR3 amino acids: CASRPPGLANYEQYF. CDR3 nucleotide sequence: TGTGCCAGCAGACCCCCGGGACTAGCGAACTACGAGCAGTACTTC.

The J gene is TRBJ2-7, the V gene TRBV10-3; 9 bases align to TRBD1. This CDR3 region has 16 residues. The germline gives CDR1 ENHRY, CDR2 SYGVKD. V lost 0 bases, J lost 4 bases, and 7 bases stayed unmatched. The CDR3 bases are TGTGCCATCAGTGAGTCGTGGGACAGGGTTTCTTACGAGCAGTACTTC. Translating it yields CAISESWDRVSYEQYF.

The chain recombines TRBV30 with TRBJ2-2, with D uncertain. The CDR3 runs 13 residues. In germline, CDR1 is GTSNPN, CDR2 SVGIG (reference sequence). Trimming left V 3 bases short and J 7 bases short, with 12 bases between. CDR3 loop: CAWSAWGSGELFF. In DNA, the CDR3 is TGTGCCTGGAGCGCCTGGGGTAGCGGGGAGCTGTTTTTT.

The chain uses TRBV5-1 and TRBJ2-3; TRBD2 is a possible D gene (6 bases). Trimming left V 4 bases short and J 6 bases short, with 15 bases between. The CDR3 has 14 amino acids. Germline assignment: CDR1 SGHRS and CDR2 YFSETQ. CDR3 protein: CASSQTRNPDTQYF. The CDR3 DNA reads as TGCGCCAGCAGCCAGACTAGGAATCCGGATACGCAGTATTTT.

The chain is built from TRBV6-5 and TRBJ1-1; D is perhaps TRBD1 (6 bases). Trimming took 7 bases from V and 1 from J, leaving 16 bases between them. Germline V gene sequence: CDR1 MNHEY, CDR2 SVGAGI. The CDR3 has 15 amino acids. CDR3 coding DNA: TGTGCCAGCACCGACCCGGGACACACGAACACTGAAGCTTTCTTT. This codes for CASTDPGHTNTEAFF.

The chain carries TRBV5-1 and TRBJ2-5, with D possibly TRBD2 on 7 matching bases. The CDR3 spans 15 residues. Trimming took off 0 bases at V and 4 bases at J, with 13 bases between the two ends. CDR1 and CDR2 (germline): SGHRS, YFSETQ. DNA for the CDR3: TGCGCCAGCAGCTTGGTCGGGGGGCCTTCAGAGACCCAGTACTTC. This gives the protein CASSLVGGPSETQYF.

The rearrangement uses TRBV10-3 and TRBJ1-5, with 7 bases aligning to TRBD1. Looked up from germline, CDR1 is ENHRY and CDR2 is SYGVKD. J was trimmed by 6 bases and V by 4 bases; bases with no gene match: 6. CDR3 size: 14 residues. The CDR3, as DNA: TGTGCCATCAGTGGAGAAGGGGGCGGTCAGCCCCAGCATTTT. It yields the protein CAISGEGGGQPQHF.

The J gene is TRBJ1-4, the V gene TRBV27; D call uncertain. Germline V lookup: CDR1 MNHEY, CDR2 SMNVEV (reference sequence). Between the trimmed V and J ends, which lost 3 bases and 5 bases, there was a span of 10 bases. This CDR3 region has 14 residues. CDR3 in DNA: TGTGCCAGCAGTTTTAACGGAAAAAATGAAAAACTGTTTTTT. Encoded protein: CASSFNGKNEKLFF.